A selection of T cell receptor beta chains follows, all from one sample in a study of read filtering for tumor transcriptome and immune sequencing. Each CDR3 protein is one row after TCRdb ran MiXCR on the reads. Of approximately 59,000 distinct CDR3 sequences in the sample, around an eighth were seen once. Sequenced material: a population of CD138-negative cells sorted from bone marrow. The receptors stem from a donor aged 40 or over with multiple myeloma. Each CDR3 is given with its conserved first and last residue. D genes are given only for firm matches. Size tells how often a clone was seen (once, few, many) or the class of an expanded clone, and some rows leave it out.

j_call | cdr3_length | clone_size | d_call | v_call | cdr3_aa | cdr3_nt
TRBJ2-3 | 13 | many | NA | TRBV7-9 | CASSEVGGNTQYF | TGTGCCAGCAGCGAAGTGGGGGGAAATACGCAGTATTTT
TRBJ1-5 | 14 | few | NA | TRBV19 | CASNLDRSNQPQHF | TGTGCCAGTAATTTGGACAGAAGCAATCAGCCCCAGCATTTT
TRBJ2-3 | 15 | many | TRBD2 | TRBV30 | CARTLAGGPADTQYF | TGTGCCCGTACCTTAGCGGGGGGGCCGGCAGATACGCAGTATTTT
TRBJ1-1 | 14 | few | NA | TRBV7-3 | CASSRHSGNTEAFF | TGTGCCAGCAGTCGACACTCGGGAAACACTGAAGCTTTCTTT
TRBJ1-5 | 17 | many | NA | TRBV7-2 | CASSQQKGVGSNQPQHF | TGTGCCAGCAGCCAACAGAAGGGTGTTGGGAGCAATCAGCCCCAGCATTTT
TRBJ1-1 | 18 | many | TRBD1 | TRBV7-9 | CASSLAVVRETGYTEAFF | TGTGCCAGCAGCTTAGCAGTAGTACGGGAGACAGGGTACACTGAAGCTTTCTTT
TRBJ1-1 | 13 | many | TRBD1 | TRBV25-1 | CASRQTGEGEAFF | TGTGCCAGCAGACAGACAGGGGAGGGCGAAGCTTTCTTT
TRBJ1-1 | 15 | many | NA | TRBV20-1 | CSASPPGGRNTEAFF | TGCAGTGCTTCCCCTCCGGGGGGGAGGAACACTGAAGCTTTCTTT
TRBJ1-2 | 13 | NA | TRBD1 | TRBV7-9 | CASSRDRDFGYTF | TGTGCCAGCAGCCGAGACAGGGATTTTGGCTACACCTTC
TRBJ1-3 | 13 | once | NA | TRBV20-1 | CSAGLAAGNTIYF | TGCAGTGCTGGCTTGGCGGCTGGAAACACCATATATTTT
TRBJ1-5 | 16 | medium-sized | NA | TRBV6-6 | CASSYFGGFSNQPQHF | TGTGCCAGCAGTTACTTCGGAGGGTTTAGCAATCAGCCCCAGCATTTT
TRBJ2-5 | 15 | many | NA | TRBV24-1 | CATSAGRLTQETQYF | TGTGCCACCAGTGCCGGTAGGCTAACTCAAGAGACCCAGTACTTC
TRBJ2-2 | 15 | many | NA | TRBV9 | CASSVGGAGTGELFF | TGTGCCAGCAGCGTAGGAGGGGCCGGCACCGGGGAGCTGTTTTTT
TRBJ1-2 | 14 | few | NA | TRBV12-3/TRBV12-4 | CASSPDRRLYGYTF | TGTGCCAGCAGCCCCGACAGGAGGCTCTATGGCTACACCTTC
TRBJ1-2 | 14 | many | NA | TRBV20-1 | CSARAGDSLYGYTF | TGCAGTGCTAGAGCTGGGGATTCCCTCTATGGCTACACCTTC
TRBJ2-2 | 12 | few | NA | TRBV7-6 | CASSLVSGELFF | TGTGCCAGCAGCTTGGTTTCCGGGGAGCTGTTTTTT
TRBJ2-1 | 14 | many | NA | TRBV5-1 | CASSLFWQGNEQFF | TGCGCCAGCAGCTTGTTTTGGCAGGGGAATGAGCAGTTCTTC
TRBJ1-5 | 16 | few | NA | TRBV15 | CATSRDVATENQPQHF | TGTGCCACCAGCAGAGATGTGGCAACCGAGAATCAGCCCCAGCATTTT
TRBJ2-5 | 13 | many | NA | TRBV19 | CANPKVCQETQYF | TGTGCCAATCCGAAGGTCTGCCAAGAGACCCAGTACTTC
TRBJ2-2 | 13 | many | NA | TRBV6-2/TRBV6-3 | CASRPPGTGELFF | TGTGCCAGCAGGCCACCCGGCACCGGGGAGCTGTTTTTT
TRBJ1-1 | 14 | many | NA | TRBV18 | CASSPGGMDTEAFF | TGTGCCAGCTCACCAGGCGGGATGGACACTGAAGCTTTCTTT
TRBJ1-6 | 13 | many | NA | TRBV6-6 | CASSYAVNSPLHF | TGTGCCAGCAGTTATGCGGTTAATTCACCCCTCCACTTT
TRBJ2-1 | 14 | NA | NA | TRBV20-1 | CSAKRQASYNEQFF | TGCAGTGCTAAGAGACAGGCCTCCTACAATGAGCAGTTCTTC
TRBJ2-7 | 12 | NA | NA | TRBV20-1 | CSARGDTYEQYF | TGCAGTGCTAGAGGGGACACTTACGAGCAGTACTTC
TRBJ2-7 | 15 | many | TRBD1 | TRBV12-3/TRBV12-4 | CASTSNWDRWYEQYF | TGTGCCAGCACCAGTAATTGGGACAGGTGGTACGAGCAGTACTTC
TRBJ2-1 | 15 | many | TRBD2 | TRBV7-9 | CASSLVAGPPGEQFF | TGTGCCAGCAGTCTCGTAGCGGGGCCCCCTGGTGAGCAGTTCTTC
TRBJ2-7 | 17 | many | NA | TRBV7-3 | CASSPRGETERSYEQYF | TGTGCCAGCAGCCCGAGGGGTGAGACCGAGCGCTCCTACGAGCAGTACTTC
TRBJ2-1 | 12 | many | NA | TRBV6-1 | CASRVPGNEQFF | TGTGCCAGCAGAGTCCCGGGTAATGAGCAGTTCTTC
TRBJ1-2 | 14 | many | NA | TRBV28 | CASRPGSTNYGYTF | TGTGCCAGCAGACCAGGGTCTACTAACTATGGCTACACCTTC
TRBJ2-3 | 10 | many | NA | TRBV20-1 | CSASSDTQYF | TGCAGTGCTAGTTCAGATACGCAGTATTTT
TRBJ2-7 | 12 | many | NA | TRBV11-2 | CASSRWTYEQYF | TGTGCCAGCAGCCGATGGACCTACGAGCAGTACTTC
TRBJ2-6 | 17 | many | TRBD1 | TRBV12-3/TRBV12-4 | CASSPGTGSPGANVLTF | TGTGCCAGCAGTCCCGGGACAGGGAGTCCTGGGGCCAACGTCCTGACTTTC
TRBJ1-1 | 16 | many | TRBD1 | TRBV28 | CASTLAQTGWDTEAFF | TGTGCCAGCACCCTCGCTCAGACAGGGTGGGACACTGAAGCTTTCTTT
TRBJ2-2 | 15 | many | TRBD2 | TRBV20-1 | CSARPSGGAAGELFF | TGCAGTGCTAGGCCTAGCGGGGGGGCGGCCGGGGAGCTGTTTTTT
TRBJ2-3 | 12 | many | NA | TRBV20-1 | CSARPSLATQYF | TGCAGTGCTAGGCCGTCTCTGGCTACGCAGTATTTT
TRBJ2-6 | 15 | few | NA | TRBV5-1 | CASSLAPSGANVLTF | TGCGCCAGCAGCTTGGCTCCATCTGGGGCCAACGTCCTGACTTTC
TRBJ2-7 | 13 | many | NA | TRBV13 | CASSFGARYEQYF | TGTGCCAGCAGCTTTGGAGCCCGATACGAGCAGTACTTC
TRBJ1-1 | 15 | many | NA | TRBV19 | CASNGVFSGVPEAFF | TGTGCCAGTAATGGGGTGTTTTCTGGGGTTCCTGAAGCTTTCTTT
TRBJ1-1 | 12 | many | NA | TRBV24-1 | CATSEPGLRAFF | TGTGCCACCAGTGAACCGGGACTACGGGCTTTCTTT
TRBJ2-7 | 15 | many | TRBD1 | TRBV5-1 | CASSYRDRGRDEQYF | TGCGCCAGCAGTTACCGGGACAGGGGGCGCGACGAGCAGTACTTC
TRBJ1-5 | 15 | few | NA | TRBV4-1 | CASSQGHYSNQPQHF | TGCGCCAGCAGCCAAGGGCATTATAGCAATCAGCCCCAGCATTTT
TRBJ1-5 | 13 | many | NA | TRBV6-5 | CASSYSNNQPQHF | TGTGCCAGCAGTTACTCGAATAACCAGCCCCAGCATTTT
TRBJ1-1 | 13 | many | NA | TRBV29-1 | CSVEDRMNTEAFF | TGCAGCGTTGAAGACAGAATGAACACTGAAGCTTTCTTT
TRBJ1-1 | 12 | many | NA | TRBV20-1 | CSAVVGESRAFF | TGCAGTGCTGTGGTCGGTGAAAGCAGAGCTTTCTTT
TRBJ1-1 | 14 | many | TRBD1 | TRBV28 | CASSAGGRGTEAFF | TGTGCCAGCAGTGCAGGGGGAAGGGGCACTGAAGCTTTCTTT
TRBJ1-2 | 12 | many | NA | TRBV7-9 | CASSLSTAGYTF | TGTGCCAGCAGCTTATCAACGGCCGGCTACACCTTC
TRBJ2-1 | 11 | many | NA | TRBV25-1 | CASSAHNEQFF | TGTGCCAGCAGTGCCCACAATGAGCAGTTCTTC
TRBJ1-5 | 13 | many | NA | TRBV20-1 | CSARGDRMGPQHF | TGCAGTGCTAGGGGCGACAGGATGGGGCCCCAGCATTTT
TRBJ2-4 | 11 | many | NA | TRBV21-1 | CASSKEDIQYF | TGTGCCAGCAGCAAAGAGGACATTCAGTACTTC
TRBJ2-7 | 13 | many | TRBD1 | TRBV28 | CASRQGPPYEQYF | TGTGCCAGCAGACAGGGGCCTCCCTACGAGCAGTACTTC
TRBJ2-2 | 17 | NA | NA | TRBV19 | CASRPNWGPLNTGELFF | TGTGCCAGTAGGCCCAACTGGGGACCTCTGAACACCGGGGAGCTGTTTTTT
TRBJ1-5 | 14 | NA | TRBD1 | TRBV24-1 | CATSDPGGTQPQHF | TGTGCCACCAGTGACCCAGGGGGCACTCAGCCCCAGCATTTT
TRBJ1-6 | 14 | many | TRBD1 | TRBV5-1 | CASSKGTGGSPLHF | TGCGCCAGCAGCAAAGGGACAGGGGGTTCACCCCTCCACTTT
TRBJ2-1 | 13 | many | TRBD2 | TRBV6-5 | CASNRGGVDEQFF | TGTGCCAGCAATCGGGGGGGGGTTGATGAGCAGTTCTTC
TRBJ2-6 | 12 | NA | NA | TRBV15 | CATSGGANVLTF | TGTGCCACCAGCGGGGGGGCCAACGTCCTGACTTTC